This T cell receptor (beta chain) stems from a study of shared clonotypes between healthy human individuals. The protocol was immunoSEQ multiplex PCR, while the TCRdb copy is restricted to in-frame clones and leaves out a portion. The data show more than 550,000 clones, 72% seen once. The study drew its donors from healthy HIV-negative adults without recent acute infections or vaccinations. The table lists this clone with a count of one. Sequencing was done on a sample of memory CD4+ T cells sorted from blood. Indicated subset: CD45RA-negative fraction. This receptor was identified in a woman aged 30 to 39 in good health.

CDR3 sequence reads: CASSEYGGYAEAFF. CDR3 nucleotide sequence: TGTGCCAGCAGTGAATATGGGGGGTACGCTGAAGCTTTCTTT. The chain employs TRBV6-1 and TRBJ1-1; D is perhaps TRBD1 (5 bases). Germline-derived CDR1 and CDR2 are MNHNS and SASEGT. V lost 2 bases, J lost 6 bases, and 13 bases lay in between. The CDR3 runs 14 residues.